The next 32 T cell receptor beta chains were all read from a single sample in a study of blood T cell repertoires in COVID-19. Sequenced by immunoSEQ multiplex PCR; TCRdb stores in-frame clones only, minus some. The sample comprises roughly 300,000 clones, approximately 92% of which are singletons, and roughly 18% rests with the top ten. Sequenced input: PBMCs or T cells enriched from blood (not recorded which). Receptors originate from a woman under 40 who had recovered from COVID-19.

This clone was recorded only once. V usage is TRBV12-3 or TRBV12-4 and J usage is TRBJ1-4; D possibly corresponds to TRBD1 (6 bases). V shed 6 bases and J shed 8 bases, with 13 bases lying between them. The CDR3 is made up of 13 amino acids. The CDR3 sequence: CASSSGGQEKLFF. DNA of the CDR3: TGTGCCAGCAGCTCCGGGGGGCAAGAAAAACTGTTTTTT.

The CDR3 bases are TGTGCCAGCAGTTCAGGACAGGGCACGCCCCAGCATTTT. This sequence encodes CASSSGQGTPQHF. The V and J genes are TRBV6-6 and TRBJ1-5; TRBD1 matches at 8 bases. Germline trimming cut 4 bases from V and 9 bases from J; bases unmatched to any gene: 5. This CDR3 spans 13 amino acids. Germline CDR1 reads MNHNY; CDR2 reads SVGAGI (reference sequence).

This chain uses TRBV6-6 with TRBJ2-1, with 12 nucleotides matching TRBD2. The CDR3 has 17 residues. The V gene end was trimmed by 5 bases and the J gene end by 7 bases; junction bases not matched to a gene: 12. CDR1 and CDR2 (germline): MNHNY, SVGAGI (reference sequence). This CDR3 reads CASSPRLAGAHRNEQFF. The CDR3 bases are TGTGCCAGCAGTCCGCGACTAGCGGGGGCCCACCGTAATGAGCAGTTCTTC.

This clone was counted a few times. This chain joins TRBV7-9 and TRBJ2-7, with 9 bases identical to TRBD1. CDR1 and CDR2 from the germline V gene are SEHNR and FQNEAQ (reference sequence). The CDR3 totals 15 residues. Trimming cost V 4 bases and J 2 bases; bases outside gene matches: 6. CDR3 bases: TGTGCCAGCAGCTCCGGGACAGGGTATGCCTACGAGCAGTACTTC. It is translated as CASSSGTGYAYEQYF.

The chain links TRBV5-5 to TRBJ1-1; unclear D gene. This CDR3 comprises 15 residues. V was clipped by 2 bases and J by 0 bases, with 11 bases between them. The germline CDR1 and CDR2 sequences are SGHKS and YYEKEE (reference sequence). DNA for the CDR3: TGTGCCAGCAGCTTCTTCAGCGGGATGAACACTGAAGCTTTCTTT. Amino acids: CASSFFSGMNTEAFF.

In its sample, this clone was seen once. This chain uses TRBV7-8 with TRBJ2-1; TRBD2 might be the D (5 bases). V was pared by 1 base and J by 4 bases, with 11 bases between. CDR1 and CDR2 (germline): SGHVS, FQNEAQ. The CDR3 is 15 amino acids. CDR3: CASSLDIGMYNEQFF. The DNA for the CDR3 is TGTGCCAGCAGCTTAGATATCGGGATGTACAATGAGCAGTTCTTC.

The chain employs TRBV5-5 and TRBJ2-7; 9 bases map to TRBD1. The CDR3 totals 13 residues. Germline loops: CDR1 SGHKS, CDR2 YYEKEE (reference sequence). V dropped 6 bases and J dropped 6; count of bases not matched to a gene: 7. The CDR3 DNA reads as TGTGCCAGCACCTCAGGGACAGGGACCGAGCAGTACTTC. As protein: CASTSGTGTEQYF.

CDR3 coding DNA: TGTGCCAGCTCACCTTCCCGGGGGTCGTACAATGAGCAGTTCTTC. It translates to CASSPSRGSYNEQFF. V usage is TRBV18 and J usage is TRBJ2-1, with D perhaps matching TRBD2 (6 bases). The CDR3 sequence is 15 residues long. V was trimmed by 3 bases and J by 4 bases, leaving 13 bases between them. Germline assignment: CDR1 KGHSH and CDR2 LQKENI.

This clone was detected a few times. The CDR3 loop is CASSEAFRGYEQYF. CDR3 DNA: TGTGCCAGCAGTGAGGCCTTTAGGGGCTACGAGCAGTACTTC. The chain is built from TRBV2 and TRBJ2-7; TRBD1 is a possible D gene (5 bases). Germline values: CDR1 SNHLY, CDR2 FYNNEI. CDR3 length: 14 amino acids. V lost 3 bases, J lost 3 bases, and 12 bases lay in between.

The chain has TRBV12-5 and TRBJ1-1, with D maybe TRBD1 (6 bases). V was clipped by 7 bases and J by 3 bases, with 24 bases between them. The CDR3 has 17 amino acids. Germline V gives CDR1 LGHNT, CDR2 FRNRAP. CDR3 DNA sequence: TGTGCTAGTGCTCTCCATCACTCTGAACAGGGCGACACTGAAGCTTTCTTT. Amino acids: CASALHHSEQGDTEAFF.

CDR3 coding DNA: TGTGCCAGCAGCAAAGCGCTCGGGTGCTCTGGAAACACCATATATTTT. It encodes CASSKALGCSGNTIYF. The chain has TRBV21-1 and TRBJ1-3. TRBV21-1 is classified as a pseudogene. This CDR3 is built from 16 residues.

The chain combines TRBV7-9 with TRBJ2-1; 8 nucleotides match TRBD2. After removal of 4 bases from V and 3 bases from J, the junction contained 11 bases not matched to a gene. This CDR3 has 17 residues. Germline V gene sequence: CDR1 SEHNR, CDR2 FQNEAQ (reference sequence). The CDR3 coding sequence is TGTGCCAGCAGCTCGCGCCGCGGGCGGGGGGACTACAATGAGCAGTTCTTC. This encodes CASSSRRGRGDYNEQFF.

The rearrangement joins TRBV4-2 to TRBJ1-6; D is perhaps TRBD1 (5 bases). V lost 2 bases, J lost 10 bases, and 12 bases lay in between. Germline V lookup: CDR1 LGHNA, CDR2 YNFKEQ. The CDR3 is 14 amino acids. The CDR3 sequence: CASSQIREGSPLHF. CDR3 DNA sequence: TGTGCCAGCAGCCAAATAAGGGAGGGGTCACCCCTCCACTTT.

J is TRBJ1-1 and V is TRBV4-3; D may be TRBD1 (6 bases). In germline, CDR1 is LGHNA, CDR2 YSLEER. Trimming shortened V by 1 base and J by 4 bases, and 13 bases separated the two germline ends. This CDR3 has 15 residues. This CDR3 is CASSQAHRDATEAFF. In nucleotides, the CDR3 is TGCGCCAGCAGCCAAGCCCACAGGGATGCCACTGAAGCTTTCTTT.

The rearrangement uses TRBV7-2 and TRBJ1-6; TRBD1 matches 9 bases. CDR1 is SGHTA, CDR2 FQGNSA, per germline. V was pared by 5 bases and J by 10 bases, with 9 bases of the junction left unmatched. CDR3 size: 15 residues. The CDR3 DNA follows: TGTGCCAGCAGCGATATCGGACAGGGGAGATCACCCCTCCACTTT. Amino acids: CASSDIGQGRSPLHF.

V is TRBV28 and J is TRBJ2-4, with TRBD2 matching 7 bases. The CDR3 runs 15 residues. The V gene end was trimmed by 3 bases and the J gene end by 1 base; junction bases not matched to a gene: 3. Germline V gives CDR1 MDHEN, CDR2 SYDVKM. In nucleotides, the CDR3 is TGTGCCAGCAGTTTGCGGGGGTATGCCAAAAACATTCAGTACTTC. Amino acids: CASSLRGYAKNIQYF.

This rearrangement joins TRBV24-1 to TRBJ2-7, with 8 bases identical to TRBD2. After removal of 4 bases from V and 5 bases from J, the junction contained 6 bases not matched to a gene. The CDR3 loop spans 14 amino acids. Germline CDR1 KGHDR, CDR2 SFDVKD. The CDR3 sequence: CATSERDGRDEQYF. The CDR3 region has the DNA TGTGCCACCAGTGAGAGGGACGGGAGGGACGAGCAGTACTTC.

Only one count was recorded for this clone. The chain employs TRBV9 and TRBJ2-5; TRBD1 aligns across 8 bases. The germline gives CDR1 SGDLS, CDR2 YYNGEE. This CDR3 has 15 residues. V gave up 4 bases and J gave up 4 bases; unmatched junction bases: 9. For the CDR3, the DNA is TGTGCCAGCAGCACCGCAGGGGGCAGGGGAGAGACCCAGTACTTC. Residues: CASSTAGGRGETQYF.

The chain joins TRBV3-1 (or the pseudogene TRBV3-2) to TRBJ2-7, with D unresolved. CDR1 LGHDT and CDR2 YNNKEL come from the germline V gene (reference sequence). The CDR3 spans 13 residues. Trimming removed 5 bases from V and 6 bases from J, with 14 bases in between. CDR3 sequence: CASSASRSGEQYF. CDR3 sequence (DNA): TGTGCCAGCAGCGCAAGCCGGAGTGGCGAGCAGTACTTC.

The CDR3 sequence: CASSLDLNSGNTIYF. The CDR3 DNA follows: TGTGCCAGCAGCTTAGATCTAAACTCTGGAAACACCATATATTTT. This sequence joins TRBV11-3 and TRBJ1-3; D is undetermined. CDR1 SGHNT and CDR2 YENEEA come from the germline V gene. The CDR3 is made up of 15 amino acids. V lost 0 bases and J 0 bases, leaving 6 bases between the germline ends.

This sequence joins TRBV11-1 and TRBJ2-7; 7 bases map to TRBD1. CDR1 and CDR2 from the germline V gene are SGHAT and FQDESV (reference sequence). With V trimmed by 1 base and J by 5 bases, 11 bases remained unmatched. CDR3 length equals 16 residues. CDR3 in DNA: TGTGCCAGCAGCTTAGGGCGAGGGGGCACTGTGGACGAGCAGTACTTC. This gives the protein CASSLGRGGTVDEQYF. Full variable domain (remainder filled in from reference TRBV11-1 and TRBJ2-7): EAEVAQSPRYKITEKSQAVAFWCDPISGHATLYWYRQILGQGPELLVQFQDESVVDDSQLPKDRFSAERLKGVDSTLKIQPAELGDSAMYLCASSLGRGGTVDEQYFGPGTRLTVT.

The rearrangement links TRBV19 to TRBJ2-3; possible D gene TRBD2, 5 bases. Germline V gene lookup returns CDR1 LNHDA and CDR2 SQIVND (reference sequence). With 2 bases removed from V and 1 base from J, the gap between germline ends came to 10 bases. The CDR3 has 15 residues. The CDR3 bases are TGTGCCAGTAGTATATTGCTGGAGGGCACAGATACGCAGTATTTT. Translated: CASSILLEGTDTQYF.

The chain combines TRBV5-1 with TRBJ1-1; 7 bases match TRBD1. V trimming: 1 base; J trimming: 8 bases; junction bases outside the gene matches: 11. The CDR3 runs 15 residues. Germline V gene data show CDR1 as SGHRS and CDR2 as YFSETQ. The CDR3, as DNA: TGCGCCAGCAGCTTGATCGTAAATACAGGGGTGGAAGCTTTCTTT. It encodes CASSLIVNTGVEAFF.

The chain is built from TRBV6-5 and TRBJ2-2, with TRBD2 identical over 12 bases. This CDR3 has 15 residues. V trimming: 6 bases; J trimming: 6 bases; junction bases outside the gene matches: 5. CDR1 and CDR2 from the germline V gene are MNHEY and SVGAGI. This chain's CDR3 is CASRALAGGSGELFF. The CDR3 nucleotides are TGTGCCAGCAGGGCACTAGCGGGGGGTTCCGGGGAGCTGTTTTTT.

The rearrangement joins TRBV4-3 to TRBJ2-1, with D perhaps TRBD2 (6 bases). V was clipped by 4 bases and J by 12 bases, with 10 bases between them. Germline CDR1 is LGHNA and CDR2 is YSLEER. The CDR3 runs 11 residues. CDR3 sequence: CASSRGDSQFF. CDR3 coding DNA: TGCGCCAGCAGCCGGGGGGACTCGCAGTTCTTC.

The chain recombines TRBV9 with TRBJ1-4, with D unresolved. The CDR3 length is 13 residues. V was shortened by 0 bases and J by 3 bases, with 3 bases between the two germline ends. In germline, CDR1 is SGDLS, CDR2 YYNGEE. The CDR3 DNA reads as TGTGCCAGCAGCGTAGCCGCTAATGAAAAACTGTTTTTT. It translates to CASSVAANEKLFF.

This chain joins TRBV6-5 and TRBJ2-1, with 9 bases that match TRBD2. J lost 12 bases, V lost 6 bases, and 12 bases had no gene match. In germline, CDR1 is MNHEY, CDR2 SVGAGI. The CDR3 totals 14 residues. The CDR3 region has the DNA TGTGCCAGCAGATCCGGGACTAGCTCTCGCTGGCAGTTCTTC. It specifies CASRSGTSSRWQFF.

The CDR3 reads CASSRSSQGWETQYF. DNA for the CDR3: TGTGCCAGCAGCCGGTCGTCACAGGGATGGGAGACCCAGTACTTC. This sequence joins TRBV3-1 (or the pseudogene TRBV3-2) and TRBJ2-5; tentative D call: TRBD1 (6 bases). Trimming left V 4 bases short and J 5 bases short, with 17 bases between. Germline CDR1 reads LGHDT; CDR2 reads YNNKEL (reference sequence). This CDR3 has 15 amino acids.

The sample holds one count of this clone. The chain joins TRBV28 to TRBJ2-5, with D possibly matching TRBD1 (5 bases). Germline CDR1 and CDR2: MDHEN and SYDVKM. V lost 0 bases and J lost 4, with 15 bases in between. This CDR3 has 16 residues. For the CDR3, the DNA is TGTGCCAGCAGTTTATGGCCCAGGGCAAAGACAGAGACCCAGTACTTC. Its translation: CASSLWPRAKTETQYF. Based on the CDR3 plus reference TRBV28 and TRBJ2-5, the full variable domain is DVKVTQSSRYLVKRTGEKVFLECVQDMDHENMFWYRQDPGLGLRLIYFSYDVKMKEKGDIPEGYSVSREKKERFSLILESASTNQTSMYLCASSLWPRAKTETQYFGPGTRLLVL.

This clone was detected only once. The rearrangement uses TRBV4-1 and TRBJ1-2; D perhaps matches TRBD1 (5 bases). Between the trimmed V and J ends, which lost 0 bases and 2 bases, there was a span of 10 bases. Germline assignment: CDR1 MGHRA and CDR2 YSYEKL. This CDR3 has 15 amino acids. CDR3 residues: CASSQDRTKNYGYTF. The CDR3 DNA follows: TGCGCCAGCAGCCAAGACAGGACAAAGAACTATGGCTACACCTTC.

The count of this clone is one. V is TRBV27 and J is TRBJ2-7, with D possibly being TRBD1 (6 bases). The ends were cut back, 4 bases at V and 0 bases at J, with 7 bases in the middle. The CDR3 is made up of 13 amino acids. Germline V CDR1 and CDR2: MNHEY, SMNVEV (reference sequence). This CDR3 is CASSWDISYEQYF. The CDR3, as DNA: TGTGCCAGCAGTTGGGACATCTCCTACGAGCAGTACTTC.

The chain is built from TRBV5-1 and TRBJ2-3; D ambiguous. The CDR3 totals 12 residues. The V end lost 7 bases, the J end lost 2 bases, and 8 bases lay between the germline ends. Germline-derived CDR1 and CDR2 are SGHRS and YFSETQ. The DNA for the CDR3 is TGCGCCAGCGCCTACGACACAGATACGCAGTATTTT. It translates to CASAYDTDTQYF.